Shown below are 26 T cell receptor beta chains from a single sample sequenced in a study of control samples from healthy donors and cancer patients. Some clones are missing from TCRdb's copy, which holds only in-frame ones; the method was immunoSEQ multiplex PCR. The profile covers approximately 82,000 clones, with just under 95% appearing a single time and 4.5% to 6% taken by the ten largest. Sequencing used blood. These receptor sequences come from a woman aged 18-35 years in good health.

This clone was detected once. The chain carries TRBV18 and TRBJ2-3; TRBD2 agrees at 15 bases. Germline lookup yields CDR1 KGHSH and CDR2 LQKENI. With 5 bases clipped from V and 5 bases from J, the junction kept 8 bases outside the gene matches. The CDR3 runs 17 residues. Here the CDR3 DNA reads TGTGCCAGCTCATGGACTAGCGGGGGGGCCCCAGGAGATACGCAGTATTTT. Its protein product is CASSWTSGGAPGDTQYF.

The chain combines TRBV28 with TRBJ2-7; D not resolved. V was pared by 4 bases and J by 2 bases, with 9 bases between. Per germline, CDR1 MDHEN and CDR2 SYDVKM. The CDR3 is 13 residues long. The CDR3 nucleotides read TGTGCCAGCAGTTCCGGCGGAACCTACGAGCAGTACTTC. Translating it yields CASSSGGTYEQYF.

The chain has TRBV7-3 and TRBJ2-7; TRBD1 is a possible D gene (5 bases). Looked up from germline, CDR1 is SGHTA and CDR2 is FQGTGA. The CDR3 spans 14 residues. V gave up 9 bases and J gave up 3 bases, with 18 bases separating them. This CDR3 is CASSVQGGNYEQYF. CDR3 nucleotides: TGTGCCAGTTCTGTTCAGGGCGGAAACTACGAGCAGTACTTC.

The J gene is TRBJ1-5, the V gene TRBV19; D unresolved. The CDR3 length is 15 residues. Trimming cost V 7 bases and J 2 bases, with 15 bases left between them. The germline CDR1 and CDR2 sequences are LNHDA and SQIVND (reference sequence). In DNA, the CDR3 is TGTGCCAGTAATCCCGGGAGGGCTGGCAATCAGCCCCAGCATTTT. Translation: CASNPGRAGNQPQHF.

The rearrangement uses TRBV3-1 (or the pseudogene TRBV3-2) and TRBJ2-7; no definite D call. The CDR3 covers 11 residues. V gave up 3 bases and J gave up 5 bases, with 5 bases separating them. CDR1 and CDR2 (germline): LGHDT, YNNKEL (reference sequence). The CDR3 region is CASSQRNEQYF. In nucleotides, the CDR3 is TGTGCCAGCAGCCAGCGTAACGAGCAGTACTTC.

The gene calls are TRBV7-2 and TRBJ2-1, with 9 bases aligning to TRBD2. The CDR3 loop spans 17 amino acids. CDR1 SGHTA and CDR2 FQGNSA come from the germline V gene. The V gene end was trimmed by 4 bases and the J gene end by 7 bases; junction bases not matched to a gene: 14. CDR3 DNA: TGTGCCAGCAGCTCATCCTCGGGTAGCGGGAGCCAAAATGAGCAGTTCTTC. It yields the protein CASSSSSGSGSQNEQFF.

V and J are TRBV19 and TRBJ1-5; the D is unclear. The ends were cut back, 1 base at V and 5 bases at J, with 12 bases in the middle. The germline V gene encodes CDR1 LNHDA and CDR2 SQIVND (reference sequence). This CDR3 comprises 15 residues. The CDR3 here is CASSIGTVNHQPQHF. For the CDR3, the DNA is TGTGCCAGTAGTATAGGGACGGTGAACCATCAGCCCCAGCATTTT.

CDR3: CASSFNSLSEAGEDEQFF. The CDR3 nucleotides are TGTGCCAGCAGTTTCAACTCCCTTTCCGAGGCGGGGGAAGACGAGCAGTTCTTC. The rearrangement links TRBV28 to TRBJ2-1; 7 bases agree with TRBD2. The length of the CDR3 is 18 residues. CDR1 and CDR2 (germline): MDHEN, SYDVKM. The junction had 21 bases not matched to a gene; V was cut back by 3 bases and J by 10 bases.

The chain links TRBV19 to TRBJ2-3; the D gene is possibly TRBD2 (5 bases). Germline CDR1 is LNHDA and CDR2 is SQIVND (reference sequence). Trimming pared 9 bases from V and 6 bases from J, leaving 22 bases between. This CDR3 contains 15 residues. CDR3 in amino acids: CASRGVWVGADTQYF. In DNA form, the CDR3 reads TGTGCCAGCCGGGGTGTTTGGGTGGGAGCGGATACGCAGTATTTT.

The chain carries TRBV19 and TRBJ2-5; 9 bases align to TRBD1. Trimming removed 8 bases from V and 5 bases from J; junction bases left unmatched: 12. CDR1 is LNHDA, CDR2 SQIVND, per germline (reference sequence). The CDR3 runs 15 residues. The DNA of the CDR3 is TGTGCCAGTTGTGCGGGGACAGGGACGATGGAGACCCAGTACTTC. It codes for CASCAGTGTMETQYF. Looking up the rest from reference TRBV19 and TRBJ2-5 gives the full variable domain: DGGITQSPKYLFRKEGQNVTLSCEQNLNHDAMYWYRQDPGQGLRLIYYSQIVNDFQKGDIAEGYSVSREKKESFPLTVTSAQKNPTAFYLCASCAGTGTMETQYFGPGTRLLVL.

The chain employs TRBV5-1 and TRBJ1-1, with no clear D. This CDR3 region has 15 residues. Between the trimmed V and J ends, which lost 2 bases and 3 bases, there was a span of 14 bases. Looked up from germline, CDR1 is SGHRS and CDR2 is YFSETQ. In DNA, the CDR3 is TGCGCCAGCAGCTTTGAAGTCAGAACGGACACTGAAGCTTTCTTT. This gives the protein CASSFEVRTDTEAFF.

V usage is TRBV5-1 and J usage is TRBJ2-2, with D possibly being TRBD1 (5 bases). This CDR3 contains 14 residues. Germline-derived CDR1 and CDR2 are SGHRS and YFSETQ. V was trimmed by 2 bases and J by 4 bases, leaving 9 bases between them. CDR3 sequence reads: CASSFPTATGELFF. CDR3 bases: TGCGCCAGCAGCTTCCCGACAGCCACCGGGGAGCTGTTTTTT.

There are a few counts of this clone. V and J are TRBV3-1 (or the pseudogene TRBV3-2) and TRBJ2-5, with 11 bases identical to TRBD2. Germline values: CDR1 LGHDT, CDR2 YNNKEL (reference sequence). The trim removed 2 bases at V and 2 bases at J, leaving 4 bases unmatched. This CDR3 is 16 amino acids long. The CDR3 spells CASSQYLAGGQETQYF. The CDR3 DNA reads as TGTGCCAGCAGCCAATATCTAGCGGGGGGTCAAGAGACCCAGTACTTC.

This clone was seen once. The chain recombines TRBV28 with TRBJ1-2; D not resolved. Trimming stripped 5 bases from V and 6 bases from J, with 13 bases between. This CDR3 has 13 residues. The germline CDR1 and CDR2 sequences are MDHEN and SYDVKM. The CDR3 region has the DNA TGTGCCAGCAGTGCCCCTGTGGGGAATGGCTACACCTTC. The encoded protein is CASSAPVGNGYTF.

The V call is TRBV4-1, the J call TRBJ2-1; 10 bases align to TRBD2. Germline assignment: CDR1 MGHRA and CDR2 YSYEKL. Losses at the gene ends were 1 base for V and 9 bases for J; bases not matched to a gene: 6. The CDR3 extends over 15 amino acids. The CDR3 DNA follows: TGCGCCAGCAGCCAAGTCAGCGGGGGGGCCCTTGAGCAGTTCTTC. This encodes CASSQVSGGALEQFF.

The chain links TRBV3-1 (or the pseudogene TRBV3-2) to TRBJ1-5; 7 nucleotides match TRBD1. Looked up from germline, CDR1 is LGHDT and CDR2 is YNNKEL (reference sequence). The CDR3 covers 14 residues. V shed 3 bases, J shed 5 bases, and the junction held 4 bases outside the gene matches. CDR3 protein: CASSHDRVDQPQHF. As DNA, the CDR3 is TGTGCCAGCAGCCACGACAGGGTTGATCAGCCCCAGCATTTT.

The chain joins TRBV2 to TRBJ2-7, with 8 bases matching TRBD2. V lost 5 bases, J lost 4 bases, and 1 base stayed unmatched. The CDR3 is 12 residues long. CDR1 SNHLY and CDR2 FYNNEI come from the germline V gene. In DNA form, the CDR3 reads TGTGCCAGCAGTCGGGAGGGGTACGAGCAGTACTTC. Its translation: CASSREGYEQYF.

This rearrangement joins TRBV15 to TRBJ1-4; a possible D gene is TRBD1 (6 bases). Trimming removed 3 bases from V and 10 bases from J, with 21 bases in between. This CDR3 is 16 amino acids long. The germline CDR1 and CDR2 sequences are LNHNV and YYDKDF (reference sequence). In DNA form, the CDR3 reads TGTGCCACCAGCAGTCAGAGGGAACAGGGACACGGAAAACTGTTTTTT. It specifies CATSSQREQGHGKLFF.

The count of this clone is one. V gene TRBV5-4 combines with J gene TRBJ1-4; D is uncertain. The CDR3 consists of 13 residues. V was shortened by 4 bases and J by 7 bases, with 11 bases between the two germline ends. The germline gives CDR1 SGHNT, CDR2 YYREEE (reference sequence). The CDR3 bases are TGTGCCAGCAGCACGGGTCAAGGTGAAAAACTGTTTTTT. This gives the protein CASSTGQGEKLFF. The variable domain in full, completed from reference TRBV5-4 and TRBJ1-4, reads ETGVTQSPTHLIKTRGQQVTLRCSSQSGHNTVSWYQQALGQGPQFIFQYYREEENGRGNFPPRFSGLQFPNYSSELNVNALELDDSALYLCASSTGQGEKLFFGSGTQLSVL.

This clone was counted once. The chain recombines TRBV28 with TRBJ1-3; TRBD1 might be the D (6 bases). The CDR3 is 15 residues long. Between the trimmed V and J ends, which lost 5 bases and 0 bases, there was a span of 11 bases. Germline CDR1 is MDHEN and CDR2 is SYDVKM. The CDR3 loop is CASSTGQLSGNTIYF. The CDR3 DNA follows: TGTGCCAGCAGTACAGGACAGCTCTCTGGAAACACCATATATTTT.

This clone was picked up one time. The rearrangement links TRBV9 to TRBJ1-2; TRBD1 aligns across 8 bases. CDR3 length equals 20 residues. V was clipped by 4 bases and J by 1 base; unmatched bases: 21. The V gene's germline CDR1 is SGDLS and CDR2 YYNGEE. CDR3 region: CASSLTLGTGQARLNYGYTF. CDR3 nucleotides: TGTGCCAGCAGCCTAACCCTGGGGACGGGACAGGCCCGACTTAACTATGGCTACACCTTC.

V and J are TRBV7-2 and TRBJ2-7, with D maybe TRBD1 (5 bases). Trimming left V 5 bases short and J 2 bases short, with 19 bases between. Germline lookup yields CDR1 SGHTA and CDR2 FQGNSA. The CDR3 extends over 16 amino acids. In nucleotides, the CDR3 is TGTGCCAGCAGCATATACCCCAGGGTAGGACCCTACGAGCAGTACTTC. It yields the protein CASSIYPRVGPYEQYF. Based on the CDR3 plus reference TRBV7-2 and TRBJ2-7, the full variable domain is GAGVSQSPSNKVTEKGKDVELRCDPISGHTALYWYRQSLGQGLEFLIYFQGNSAPDKSGLPSDRFSAERTGGSVSTLTIQRTQQEDSAVYLCASSIYPRVGPYEQYFGPGTRLTVT.

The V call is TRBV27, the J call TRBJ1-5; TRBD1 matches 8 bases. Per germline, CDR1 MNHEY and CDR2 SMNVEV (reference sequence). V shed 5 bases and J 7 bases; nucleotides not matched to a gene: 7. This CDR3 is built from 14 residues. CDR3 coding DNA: TGTGCCAGCAGTATCCGTGACAGGGGCCAGCCCCAGCATTTT. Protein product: CASSIRDRGQPQHF.

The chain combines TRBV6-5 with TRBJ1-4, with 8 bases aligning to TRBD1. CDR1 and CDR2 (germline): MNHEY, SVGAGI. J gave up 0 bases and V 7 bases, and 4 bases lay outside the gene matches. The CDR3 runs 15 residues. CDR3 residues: CASNPGQATNEKLFF. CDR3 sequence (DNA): TGTGCCAGCAACCCGGGACAGGCAACTAATGAAAAACTGTTTTTT.

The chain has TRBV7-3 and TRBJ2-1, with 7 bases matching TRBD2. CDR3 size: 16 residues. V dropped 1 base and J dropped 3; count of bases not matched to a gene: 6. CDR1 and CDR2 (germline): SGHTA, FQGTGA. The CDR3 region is CASSLIPGGNYNEQFF. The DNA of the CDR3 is TGTGCCAGCAGCTTAATACCGGGGGGAAACTACAATGAGCAGTTCTTC.

The CDR3 is CASSPPTSGSTDTQYF. For the CDR3, the DNA is TGTGCCAGCTCACCACCGACTAGCGGGAGCACAGATACGCAGTATTTT. The chain uses TRBV18 and TRBJ2-3; 10 bases line up with TRBD2. Trimming cost V 0 bases and J 0 bases; bases outside gene matches: 0. The CDR3 runs 16 residues. Germline lookup yields CDR1 KGHSH and CDR2 LQKENI.